These 13 T cell receptor beta chains share one sample of origin, sequenced in a study of T-cell memory formation after mild COVID-19. TCRdb fed the 5' RACE reads into MiXCR, producing one record per CDR3 protein. This sample has a few hundred thousand distinct CDR3 sequences, with 15% to 20% found just once. The sequenced material came from PBMCs or a T cell subset sorted from them (not recorded which). The receptors stem from a man aged 18 to 29 who had mild COVID-19 (a few samples of this study predate the infection). Cell type and time point are not known.

This clonotype was observed once. The chain uses TRBV27 and TRBJ2-1; the D is unclear. This CDR3 has 15 amino acids. V lost 7 bases, J lost 0 bases, and 13 bases lay in between. The germline V gene encodes CDR1 MNHEY and CDR2 SMNVEV (reference sequence). CDR3 DNA: TGTGCCAGCAATTCCGGAGAAAGCTCCTACAATGAGCAGTTCTTC. It translates to CASNSGESSYNEQFF.

This clonotype was observed a few times. This rearrangement joins TRBV24-1 to TRBJ2-2; D ambiguous. CDR3 length: 11 amino acids. The germline V gene has CDR1 KGHDR and CDR2 SFDVKD. The V and J ends lost 9 bases and 6 bases respectively, with 7 bases between them. CDR3 protein: CATDDSGELFF. For the CDR3, the DNA is TGTGCCACCGATGACTCCGGGGAGCTGTTTTTT.

The V call is TRBV2, the J call TRBJ2-7, with TRBD1 matching 12 bases. The CDR3 is made up of 14 amino acids. Germline V gene sequence: CDR1 SNHLY, CDR2 FYNNEI. The ends lost 5 bases at V and 7 bases at J; junction bases unmatched: 6. CDR3 DNA sequence: TGTGCCAGCAGTAAGGGACAGGGGGCAAGGGAGCAGTACTTC. It translates to CASSKGQGAREQYF.

This clonotype has a handful of counts. The V gene is TRBV12-3 or TRBV12-4, the J gene TRBJ2-1, with 8 bases that match TRBD2. The CDR3 has 15 residues. V dropped 8 bases and J dropped 0; count of bases not matched to a gene: 6. The CDR3 region is CASSRGGRSYNEQFF. As DNA, the CDR3 is TGTGCCAGCTCCCGGGGGGGTCGCTCCTACAATGAGCAGTTCTTC.

The chain joins TRBV5-4 to TRBJ2-3; D is unclear. In germline, CDR1 is SGHNT, CDR2 YYREEE (reference sequence). The CDR3 consists of 17 residues. V gave up 2 bases and J gave up 0 bases, with 16 bases separating them. The CDR3 region has the DNA TGTGCCAGCAGCTTATTGGTAAGGGCGAGAAGCACAGATACGCAGTATTTT. It yields the protein CASSLLVRARSTDTQYF.

V gene TRBV28 combines with J gene TRBJ2-4; D call uncertain. V lost 6 bases and J lost 0, with 9 bases in between. This CDR3 has 14 residues. Per the germline V gene, CDR1 is MDHEN and CDR2 is SYDVKM. CDR3 protein: CASSQLAAKNIQYF. CDR3 in DNA: TGTGCCAGCAGCCAATTAGCAGCCAAAAACATTCAGTACTTC.

The chain has TRBV6-5 and TRBJ1-6; D remains unclear. The germline V gene encodes CDR1 MNHEY and CDR2 SVGAGI. The CDR3 length is 12 residues. Between the trimmed V and J ends, which lost 8 bases and 5 bases, there was a span of 7 bases. CDR3 protein: CASGLNNSPLHF. In DNA form, the CDR3 reads TGTGCCAGCGGGCTTAATAATTCACCCCTCCACTTT.

This clonotype was found a few times. This rearrangement joins TRBV7-2 to TRBJ1-1; D gene uncertain. Trimming pared 5 bases from V and 4 bases from J, leaving 11 bases between. Germline V lookup: CDR1 SGHTA, CDR2 FQGNSA. The CDR3 length is 13 residues. CDR3 DNA: TGTGCCAGCAGCGAGCCGTATGGCACTGAAGCTTTCTTT. Translating gives CASSEPYGTEAFF. The entire variable domain, with the rest obtained from reference TRBV7-2 and TRBJ1-1, is as follows: GAGVSQSPSNKVTEKGKDVELRCDPISGHTALYWYRQSLGQGLEFLIYFQGNSAPDKSGLPSDRFSAERTGGSVSTLTIQRTQQEDSAVYLCASSEPYGTEAFFGQGTRLTVV.

The V and J genes are TRBV24-1 and TRBJ1-5; 7 bases are shared with TRBD1. This CDR3 spans 14 amino acids. The V gene's germline CDR1 is KGHDR and CDR2 SFDVKD. V gave up 8 bases and J gave up 6 bases; unmatched junction bases: 9. The CDR3 nucleotides read TGTGCCACCATGGGGGAAGGGGGCGGTCAGCCCCAGCATTTT. Residues: CATMGEGGGQPQHF.

This clonotype was detected a few times. The rearrangement uses TRBV9 and TRBJ2-1; D unclear. The CDR3 totals 15 residues. The germline V gene has CDR1 SGDLS and CDR2 YYNGEE. Trimming took off 0 bases at V and 0 bases at J, with 7 bases between the two ends. The CDR3 coding sequence is TGTGCCAGCAGCGTAGAGAGCAACTCCTACAATGAGCAGTTCTTC. It yields the protein CASSVESNSYNEQFF.

This clonotype was counted between two and nine times. The chain joins TRBV12-3 or TRBV12-4 to TRBJ1-1, with a possible D match to TRBD1 (5 bases). The CDR3 is made up of 12 amino acids. Trimming stripped 6 bases from V and 6 bases from J, with 11 bases between. This CDR3 reads CASSWDAAEAFF. The CDR3 DNA sequence: TGTGCCAGCAGCTGGGACGCAGCTGAAGCTTTCTTT.

Only a few counts were recorded for this clonotype. J is TRBJ2-2 and V is TRBV5-1; possible D gene TRBD2, 6 bases. Germline V gene data show CDR1 as SGHRS and CDR2 as YFSETQ. V was clipped by 5 bases and J by 2 bases, with 13 bases between them. The CDR3 runs 15 residues. The CDR3 protein is CASRLRRDNTGELFF. CDR3 sequence (DNA): TGCGCCAGCAGACTGCGGCGGGACAACACCGGGGAGCTGTTTTTT.

The chain recombines TRBV7-9 with TRBJ2-1; 9 bases agree with TRBD1. Germline CDR1 is SEHNR and CDR2 is FQNEAQ (reference sequence). Trimming at V came to 3 bases and at J to 9 bases, leaving 6 bases not matched to a gene. This CDR3 region has 14 residues. DNA for the CDR3: TGTGCCAGCAGCTTTTCACAGGGGGCGGTTGAGCAGTTCTTC. As protein: CASSFSQGAVEQFF.